This TCR beta chain derives from a study of cytomegalovirus exposure and HLA in healthy donors. The PCR used 60 Vbeta and 13 Jbeta primers. Clones were sequenced by immunoSEQ multiplex PCR, and TCRdb holds only the in-frame ones, with some missing. This table has over 120,000 clones, roughly 76% appearing once. Unmatched junction bases numbered 11, after V lost 4 bases and J lost 9 bases. The germline V gene has CDR1 LNHDA and CDR2 SQIVND (reference sequence). This CDR3 is built from 16 residues. V and J are TRBV19 and TRBJ1-6, with TRBD1 matching 8 bases. This receptor was identified in a woman aged 25-40 years in good health and CMV-seronegative. The specimen sequenced was PBMCs. CDR3 nucleotide sequence: TGTGCCAGTAGTAAACCTGGGGACAGGTTCGGTTCACCCCTCCACTTT. It is translated as CASSKPGDRFGSPLHF.